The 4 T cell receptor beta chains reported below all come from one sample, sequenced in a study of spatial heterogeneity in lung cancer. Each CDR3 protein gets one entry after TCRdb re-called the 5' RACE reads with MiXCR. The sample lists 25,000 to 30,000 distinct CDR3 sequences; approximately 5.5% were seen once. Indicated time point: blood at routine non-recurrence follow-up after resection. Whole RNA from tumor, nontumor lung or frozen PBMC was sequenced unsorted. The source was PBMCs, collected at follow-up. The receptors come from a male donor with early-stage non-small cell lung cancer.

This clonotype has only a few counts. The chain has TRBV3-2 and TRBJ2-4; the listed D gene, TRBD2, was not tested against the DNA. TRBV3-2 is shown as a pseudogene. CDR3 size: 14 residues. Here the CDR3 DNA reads TGTGCCAGCAGCCAAGAAGGGCCCGATAACATTCAGTACTTC. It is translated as CASSQEGPDNIQYF.

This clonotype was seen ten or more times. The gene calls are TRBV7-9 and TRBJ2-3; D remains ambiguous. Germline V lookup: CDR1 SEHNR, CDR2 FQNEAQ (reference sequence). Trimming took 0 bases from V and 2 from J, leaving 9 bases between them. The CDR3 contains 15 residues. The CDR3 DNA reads TGTGCCAGCAGCTTAGCTTCAACTCCCACAGATACGCAGTATTTT. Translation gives CASSLASTPTDTQYF.

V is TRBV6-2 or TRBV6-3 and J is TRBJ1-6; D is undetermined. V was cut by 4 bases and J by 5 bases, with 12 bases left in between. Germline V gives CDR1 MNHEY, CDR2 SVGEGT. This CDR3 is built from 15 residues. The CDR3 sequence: CASSLGGKNNSPLHF. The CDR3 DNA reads TGTGCCAGCAGTTTAGGCGGGAAGAATAATTCACCCCTCCACTTT.

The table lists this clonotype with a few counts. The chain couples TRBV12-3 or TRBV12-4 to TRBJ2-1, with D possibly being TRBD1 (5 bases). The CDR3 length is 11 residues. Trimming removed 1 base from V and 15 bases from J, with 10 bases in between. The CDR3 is CASSLGGRLFF. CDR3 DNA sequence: TGTGCCAGCAGTTTAGGGGGCCGCCTGTTCTTC.